This is a list of T cell receptor beta chains from one sample in a study of T cell repertoires and leukemia-associated antigens. These receptors are not linked to any known antigen. Each CDR3 protein gets one entry after TCRdb re-called the 5' RACE reads with MiXCR. Among about 12,000 distinct CDR3 sequences, approximately 39% were seen once, and the ten largest hold about a third. Sequencing used CD3+ T cells sorted from blood and cultured. The receptors were gathered from a female donor in good health. CDR3s include the opening cysteine and the closing phenylalanine or tryptophan. Fields, in order: D gene, J gene, V gene, clone size, CDR3 protein, CDR3 DNA. A D gene is named only where the DNA matches it firmly. The size entry is marked missing in some rows and otherwise reads once, few, many or a size class.

TRBD1	TRBJ1-6	TRBV20-1	.	CSARRDSNNSPLRF	TGCAGTGCTAGGAGGGACAGTAATAATTCACCCCTCCGCTTT
.	TRBJ2-1	TRBV29-1	.	CSVVEGAFNEQFF	TGCAGCGTGGTTGAGGGAGCATTCAATGAGCAGTTCTTC
TRBD2	TRBJ2-3	TRBV20-1	few	CSARVLAAWETDTQYF	TGCAGTGCTAGGGTACTAGCGGCCTGGGAGACAGATACGCAGTATTTT
.	TRBJ2-3	TRBV29-1	.	CSAAGTLRVDTQYF	TGCAGCGCCGCCGGGACCCTGAGAGTAGATACGCAGTATTTT
TRBD2	TRBJ2-3	TRBV28	.	CASTSRLAGGPPYF	TGTGCCAGCACCTCCAGACTAGCGGGAGGGCCACCGTATTTT
.	TRBJ2-7	TRBV29-1	few	CSVEVGSGSEQYF	TGCAGCGTTGAAGTAGGGTCCGGGAGCGAGCAGTACTTC
TRBD1	TRBJ2-5	TRBV5-1	.	CASSPGTGDFLETQYF	TGCGCCAGCAGCCCTGGGACAGGGGATTTCTTGGAGACCCAGTACTTC
.	TRBJ2-1	TRBV12-3/TRBV12-4	many	CASSLVLTGGHNEQLF	TGTGCCAGCAGTTTAGTTTTAACTGGCGGGCACAATGAGCAGCTCTTC
.	TRBJ2-7	TRBV4-3	.	CASSQSVLATDEQYF	TGCGCCAGCAGCCAATCGGTACTTGCCACAGACGAGCAGTACTTC
TRBD1	TRBJ2-7	TRBV7-9	.	CASRGPGQGAYEQYF	TGTGCCAGCAGAGGTCCGGGACAGGGGGCCTACGAGCAGTACTTC
.	TRBJ2-4	TRBV10-3	medium-sized	CAISEGLMTKNIQYF	TGTGCCATCAGTGAGGGGCTAATGACCAAAAACATTCAGTACTTC
TRBD2	TRBJ2-7	TRBV20-1	.	CSVKKAGEVDEQYF	TGCAGTGTCAAGAAGGCGGGAGAGGTCGACGAGCAGTACTTC
.	TRBJ2-3	TRBV5-1	medium-sized	CASSLVPPRRSGLPSDTQYF	TGCGCCAGCAGCTTGGTTCCCCCCCGGCGTTCGGGACTCCCCTCAGATACGCAGTATTTT
.	TRBJ2-1	TRBV20-1	medium-sized	CSARDMLGGAYNEQFF	TGCAGTGCTAGGGACATGTTGGGGGGAGCCTACAATGAGCAGTTCTTC
.	TRBJ1-2	TRBV3-1	.	CASSRVEYFGCTF	TGTGCCAGCAGCCGAGTTGAGTATTTTGGCTGCACCTTC
TRBD2	TRBJ2-4	TRBV4-1	few	CASSQSGREAKNIQYF	TGCGCCAGCAGCCAAAGCGGGAGGGAAGCCAAAAACATTCAGTACTTC
.	TRBJ1-5	TRBV2	.	CASNWGNQPRHF	TGTGCCAGCAATTGGGGTAATCAGCCCCGGCATTTT
.	TRBJ2-1	TRBV5-3	.	CARSSGPMGFRLF	TGTGCCAGAAGCAGTGGACCGATGGGATTCCGGCTCTTC
.	TRBJ2-1	TRBV5-1	once	CASSDYNEQFF	TGCGCCAGCAGCGATTACAATGAGCAGTTCTTC
.	TRBJ2-1	TRBV12-3/TRBV12-4	.	CASGNSYNEQFF	TGTGCTAGCGGAAACTCCTACAATGAGCAGTTCTTC
.	TRBJ2-3	TRBV12-3/TRBV12-4	.	CASSFVLGLQAVSTDTQYF	TGTGCCAGCAGTTTTGTCCTGGGCCTCCAGGCTGTGAGCACAGATACGCAGTATTTT
TRBD2	TRBJ2-3	TRBV4-2	.	CASSPRLAGRTDTQYF	TGTGCCAGCAGCCCGAGACTAGCGGGCCGCACAGATACGCAGTATTTT
.	TRBJ2-3	TRBV28	.	CASSLRPGLSTDTQYF	TGTGCCAGCAGTCTAAGGCCAGGACTCAGCACAGATACGCAGTATTTT
.	TRBJ2-3	TRBV27	many	CASSLRLGASTDTQYF	TGTGCCAGCAGTTTAAGACTAGGCGCTAGCACAGATACGCAGTATTTT
TRBD1	TRBJ2-3	TRBV3-1	few	CASSPNPQGTGTQYF	TGTGCCAGCAGCCCAAACCCCCAGGGGACAGGTACGCAGTATTTT
TRBD2	TRBJ2-7	TRBV20-1	.	CSARVAGGSLLGAYEQYF	TGCAGTGCTAGAGTCGCGGGAGGTTCACTTTTGGGGGCCTACGAGCAGTACTTC
.	TRBJ2-1	TRBV11-2	.	CACSLSPGGNGQFF	TGTGCCTGCAGCTTAAGTCCCGGTGGGAATGGGCAGTTCTTC
TRBD2	TRBJ2-3	TRBV20-1	many	CSANRRLADTDTQYF	TGCAGTGCGAATCGCCGACTAGCGGACACAGATACGCAGTATTTT